The 20 T cell receptor beta chains in this list originate from one sample, sequenced in a study of cytomegalovirus exposure and HLA in healthy donors. TCRdb keeps only in-frame clones here, not all; method: immunoSEQ multiplex PCR. Of approximately 300,000 clones detected, roughly 85% appear once; the ten largest clones hold over 0.8%. Sequencing input: PBMCs. These TCRs come from a woman between 18 and 29 years old in good health and CMV-seronegative.

The V call is TRBV5-4, the J call TRBJ2-1, with TRBD2 matching 11 bases. Germline V gene lookup returns CDR1 SGHNT and CDR2 YYREEE (reference sequence). The trim removed 0 bases at V and 0 bases at J, leaving 5 bases unmatched. There are 18 residues in the CDR3. Here the CDR3 reads CASSLALAGALSYNEQFF. The DNA for the CDR3 is TGTGCCAGCAGCTTGGCACTAGCGGGAGCCCTCTCCTACAATGAGCAGTTCTTC.

This clone showed up just a few times. J is TRBJ2-7 and V is TRBV14; possibly TRBD1 for D (8 bases). Germline values: CDR1 SGHDN, CDR2 FVKESK. The germline V and J ends were trimmed by 4 bases and 7 bases, with 23 bases remaining between them. This CDR3 is built from 16 residues. CDR3: CASSLNVGQGGSEQYF. In DNA, the CDR3 is TGTGCCAGCAGCCTGAACGTAGGACAGGGAGGGAGTGAGCAGTACTTC.

CDR3 sequence reads: CAWSEQGGYGYTF. As DNA, the CDR3 is TGTGCCTGGAGTGAACAGGGGGGCTATGGCTACACCTTC. The rearrangement joins TRBV30 to TRBJ1-2; 8 bases are shared with TRBD1. The germline V gene encodes CDR1 GTSNPN and CDR2 SVGIG (reference sequence). V shed 1 base, J shed 4 bases, and the junction held 2 bases outside the gene matches. This CDR3 spans 13 amino acids.

The chain carries TRBV6-6 and TRBJ2-5; D is possibly TRBD1 (5 bases). There are 15 residues in the CDR3. The V gene lost 0 bases and the J gene lost 5 bases, with 13 bases spanning the gap. Germline V gene lookup returns CDR1 MNHNY and CDR2 SVGAGI (reference sequence). The CDR3 spells CASSYSGQGHETQYF. The CDR3, as DNA: TGTGCCAGCAGTTACTCGGGGCAGGGCCATGAGACCCAGTACTTC.

The rearrangement uses TRBV9 and TRBJ2-7, with a possible D match to TRBD1 (5 bases). The CDR3 is made up of 16 amino acids. Germline V gives CDR1 SGDLS, CDR2 YYNGEE. V lost 0 bases, J lost 0 bases, and 13 bases lay in between. The CDR3 sequence: CASSVGADTLSYEQYF. In nucleotides, the CDR3 is TGTGCCAGCAGCGTAGGGGCGGACACCCTCTCCTACGAGCAGTACTTC.

The V call is TRBV20-1, the J call TRBJ2-1; weak D call: TRBD2 (6 bases). The germline V gene encodes CDR1 DFQATT and CDR2 SNEGSKA (reference sequence). The length of the CDR3 is 10 residues. The V and J ends lost 4 bases and 10 bases respectively, with 8 bases between them. DNA of the CDR3: TGCAGTGCTAAGGCGGGAGAGCAGTTCTTC. Translation: CSAKAGEQFF.

The count of this clone is one. The V call is TRBV2, the J call TRBJ2-1; 7 nucleotides line up with TRBD1. CDR3 size: 16 residues. The germline gives CDR1 SNHLY, CDR2 FYNNEI. Unmatched junction bases numbered 14, after V lost 6 bases and J lost 6 bases. CDR3 DNA: TGTGCCAGCAGGGGCCCCTCGGGACAGCAGGCCAATGAGCAGTTCTTC. Protein sequence: CASRGPSGQQANEQFF.

The rearrangement joins TRBV7-3 to TRBJ2-7, with TRBD2 matching over 13 bases. Germline V gene sequence: CDR1 SGHTA, CDR2 FQGTGA. The V gene end was trimmed by 6 bases and the J gene end by 5 bases; junction bases not matched to a gene: 4. The CDR3 has 14 residues. In DNA, the CDR3 is TGTGCCAGCAGTTTCGGACTAGCGGGAGACGAGCAGTACTTC. As protein: CASSFGLAGDEQYF.

The rearrangement links TRBV5-6 to TRBJ1-2; the D gene is possibly TRBD1 (5 bases). The ends were cut back, 7 bases at V and 1 base at J, with 20 bases in the middle. The CDR3 loop spans 16 amino acids. In germline, CDR1 is SGHDT, CDR2 YYEEEE. The CDR3 reads CASSPLGQVNNYGYTF. DNA for the CDR3: TGTGCCAGCTCCCCCCTGGGGCAGGTAAATAACTATGGCTACACCTTC.

This clone is a singleton in its sample. V gene TRBV25-1 combines with J gene TRBJ2-3; D may be TRBD1 (6 bases). The CDR3 totals 13 residues. The germline V and J ends were trimmed by 1 base and 4 bases, with 6 bases remaining between them. Per germline, CDR1 MGHDK and CDR2 SYGVNS. CDR3 in amino acids: CASSESGADTQYF. The CDR3 DNA is TGTGCCAGCAGTGAATCAGGGGCAGATACGCAGTATTTT.

V is TRBV7-9 and J is TRBJ1-5; 11 bases fit TRBD1. The junction had 4 bases not matched to a gene; V was cut back by 5 bases and J by 7 bases. Germline CDR1 reads SEHNR; CDR2 reads FQNEAQ (reference sequence). CDR3 length equals 14 residues. Written as DNA, the CDR3 is TGTGCCAGCAGCCCGGGACAGGGGGACCAGCCCCAGCATTTT. This codes for CASSPGQGDQPQHF.

The chain joins TRBV9 to TRBJ2-1; possibly TRBD2 for D (6 bases). Germline V gives CDR1 SGDLS, CDR2 YYNGEE. The V end was cut by 0 bases, the J end by 3 bases, with 7 bases between. The CDR3 extends over 14 amino acids. CDR3: CASSVDGGYNEQFF. The CDR3, as DNA: TGTGCCAGCAGCGTAGACGGGGGCTACAATGAGCAGTTCTTC.

The chain joins TRBV9 to TRBJ1-1; a weak D match, TRBD1 (5 bases). In germline, CDR1 is SGDLS, CDR2 YYNGEE. V lost 4 bases and J 4 bases, leaving 17 bases between the germline ends. The CDR3 extends over 15 amino acids. The CDR3 sequence: CASSSREGLGTEAFF. The CDR3 DNA sequence: TGTGCCAGCAGCTCCCGGGAGGGGCTCGGCACTGAAGCTTTCTTT.

The rearrangement links TRBV4-3 to TRBJ1-4; D is perhaps TRBD1 (6 bases). From germline, CDR1 is LGHNA and CDR2 YSLEER. V lost 3 bases and J 8 bases, leaving 13 bases between the germline ends. The CDR3 totals 14 residues. The CDR3 DNA reads as TGCGCCAGCAGCCAGGGGGCTATGGGCGAAAAACTGTTTTTT. This codes for CASSQGAMGEKLFF.

The chain recombines TRBV28 with TRBJ2-7, with 12 positions matching TRBD2. There are 16 residues in the CDR3. The junction had 3 bases not matched to a gene; V was cut back by 3 bases and J by 0 bases. Germline V lookup: CDR1 MDHEN, CDR2 SYDVKM. CDR3 sequence reads: CASSFGLAGSSYEQYF. The DNA for the CDR3 is TGTGCCAGCAGTTTCGGACTAGCGGGGAGCTCCTACGAGCAGTACTTC.

This chain links TRBV4-1 with TRBJ2-3; 11 nucleotides agree with TRBD2. After removal of 1 base from V and 1 base from J, the junction contained 7 bases not matched to a gene. In germline, CDR1 is MGHRA, CDR2 YSYEKL. This CDR3 region has 18 residues. CDR3 DNA: TGCGCCAGCAGCCAAGGCATCGCTAGCGGGAGGCGCACAGATACGCAGTATTTT. It translates to CASSQGIASGRRTDTQYF.

The chain links TRBV6-5 to TRBJ2-7; possible D gene TRBD1, 6 bases. CDR3 length: 11 amino acids. The germline V gene encodes CDR1 MNHEY and CDR2 SVGAGI. Trimming removed 7 bases at V and 12 bases at J, with 16 bases between. The CDR3 DNA sequence: TGTGCCAGCAAGGGTCGGGCAGGGGCGTACTTC. Its protein product is CASKGRAGAYF.

This chain uses TRBV11-2 with TRBJ2-7, with TRBD1 matching over 8 bases. V shed 5 bases, J shed 5 bases, and the junction held 11 bases outside the gene matches. Germline assignment: CDR1 SGHAT and CDR2 FQNNGV. The CDR3 is made up of 15 amino acids. CDR3 in DNA: TGTGCCAGCAGCCGTAAGACAGGGGATTTCCACGAGCAGTACTTC. Translation: CASSRKTGDFHEQYF.

This clone was found once. This chain's CDR3 is CAWSVPSGTEAFF. As DNA, the CDR3 is TGTGCCTGGAGTGTACCATCGGGGACTGAAGCTTTCTTT. The chain uses TRBV30 and TRBJ1-1; D remains ambiguous. This CDR3 has 13 residues. Trimming stripped 0 bases from V and 5 bases from J, with 10 bases between. Germline V gene lookup returns CDR1 GTSNPN and CDR2 SVGIG (reference sequence).

This clone has a handful of counts. The chain joins TRBV28 to TRBJ2-7, with TRBD2 matching over 10 bases. The CDR3 loop spans 17 amino acids. V shed 4 bases, J shed 0 bases, and the junction held 9 bases outside the gene matches. The germline CDR1 and CDR2 sequences are MDHEN and SYDVKM. The CDR3 nucleotides read TGTGCCAGCAGTTCATCTTCGGCTAGCGGGAGCTCCTACGAGCAGTACTTC. This translates into CASSSSSASGSSYEQYF.